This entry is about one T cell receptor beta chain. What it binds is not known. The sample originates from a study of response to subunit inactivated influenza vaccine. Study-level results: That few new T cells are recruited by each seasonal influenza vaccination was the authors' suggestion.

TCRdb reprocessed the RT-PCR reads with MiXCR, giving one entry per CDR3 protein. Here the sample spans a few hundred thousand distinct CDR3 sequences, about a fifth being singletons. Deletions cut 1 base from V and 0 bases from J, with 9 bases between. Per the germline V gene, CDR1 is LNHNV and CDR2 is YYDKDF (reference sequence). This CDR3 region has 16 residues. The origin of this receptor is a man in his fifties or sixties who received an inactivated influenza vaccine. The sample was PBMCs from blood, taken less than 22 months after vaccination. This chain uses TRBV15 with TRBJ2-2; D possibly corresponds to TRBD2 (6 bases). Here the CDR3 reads CATSRGAGPNTGELFF. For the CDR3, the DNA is TGTGCCACCAGCAGAGGAGCGGGCCCGAACACCGGGGAGCTGTTTTTT.